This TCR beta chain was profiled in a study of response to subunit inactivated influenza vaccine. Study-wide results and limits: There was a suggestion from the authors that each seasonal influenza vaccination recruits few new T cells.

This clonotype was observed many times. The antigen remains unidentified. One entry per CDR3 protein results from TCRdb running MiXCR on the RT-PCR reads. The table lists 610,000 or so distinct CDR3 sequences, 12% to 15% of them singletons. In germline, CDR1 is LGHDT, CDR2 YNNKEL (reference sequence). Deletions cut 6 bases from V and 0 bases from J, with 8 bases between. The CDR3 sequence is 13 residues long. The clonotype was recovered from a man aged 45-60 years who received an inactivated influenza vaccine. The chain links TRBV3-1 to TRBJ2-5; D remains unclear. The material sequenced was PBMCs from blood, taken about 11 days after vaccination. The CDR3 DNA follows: TGTGCCAGCAGACAGTTGTACCAAGAGACCCAGTACTTC. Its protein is CASRQLYQETQYF.